A selection of T cell receptor beta chains follows, all from one sample in a study of CD8 T cells in ankylosing spondylitis. Each CDR3 protein is one row after TCRdb ran MiXCR on the 5' RACE reads. The sample gives fewer than 650,000 distinct CDR3 sequences, 10% to 15% of which show up once; approximately 7% is in the top ten. Input material: blood, either unsorted or a sorted T cell fraction (not recorded which). The receptors derive from a male donor with ankylosing spondylitis. The CDR3 runs from the conserved cysteine through the conserved F or W.

v_gene: TRBV5-6
CDR3aa: CASSTWTTGTDTQYF

v_gene: TRBV9
CDR3aa: CASSVGQGPYGYTF

v_gene: TRBV18
CDR3aa: CASSPRNTGTSGRIYEQYF

v_gene: TRBV3-1
CDR3aa: CASSQSRRPEAFF

v_gene: TRBV6-5
CDR3aa: CASSYPGLAGDGDTQYF

v_gene: TRBV6-5
CDR3aa: CASSYQQAHRGGEKLFF

v_gene: TRBV14
CDR3aa: CATGKTGYNEQFF

v_gene: TRBV14
CDR3aa: CASSLVWGASYNEQFF

v_gene: TRBV11-2
CDR3aa: CASSLPLRAADTQYF

v_gene: TRBV10-3
CDR3aa: CAVQGIAGDTQYF

v_gene: TRBV10-3
CDR3aa: CAISEGTGYNEQFF

v_gene: TRBV3-1
CDR3aa: CASSPLGLEAFF

v_gene: TRBV3-1
CDR3aa: CASSQSLAGVSHEQFF

v_gene: TRBV5-1
CDR3aa: CASSPTMGNEKLFF

v_gene: TRBV3-1
CDR3aa: CASSQGNGLITQPQHF

v_gene: TRBV5-1
CDR3aa: CASTRNRGPSYEQYF

v_gene: TRBV2
CDR3aa: CASSEGQGVVTQYF

v_gene: TRBV3-1
CDR3aa: CASSHGAGDHGELFF

v_gene: TRBV20-1
CDR3aa: CSATGSTEAFF

v_gene: TRBV11-3
CDR3aa: CASSLGTSRYNEQFF

v_gene: TRBV12-3/TRBV12-4
CDR3aa: CASSWDYTDTQYF

v_gene: TRBV12-3/TRBV12-4
CDR3aa: CASSALSGASNTGELFF

v_gene: TRBV5-1
CDR3aa: CASSQLQGENSPLHF

v_gene: TRBV27
CDR3aa: CASSRGTESSYEQYF

v_gene: TRBV5-6
CDR3aa: CASSPATTGNTGELFF

v_gene: TRBV20-1
CDR3aa: CSALGGPPLPMNTEAFF

v_gene: TRBV12-3/TRBV12-4
CDR3aa: CASSLGDRVRDTQYF

v_gene: TRBV5-1
CDR3aa: CASSLSLLGGEQFF

v_gene: TRBV7-9
CDR3aa: CASSARGRPSYNEQFF

v_gene: TRBV19
CDR3aa: CASSALAGTYEQYF

v_gene: TRBV11-2
CDR3aa: CASSAATGVVGYTF

v_gene: TRBV21-1
CDR3aa: CASSKGEQTSNYGYTF

v_gene: TRBV12-5
CDR3aa: CASGGPSGRRGEQFF

v_gene: TRBV20-1
CDR3aa: CSARYREGTGELFF

v_gene: TRBV20-1
CDR3aa: CSAPLTGVNEKLFF

v_gene: TRBV20-1
CDR3aa: CSASFTEAFF

v_gene: TRBV24-1
CDR3aa: CATSDTTSPNLDTQYF

v_gene: TRBV5-5
CDR3aa: CASSLGGNSPLHF

v_gene: TRBV2
CDR3aa: CASSPKKGGGPTDTQYF

v_gene: TRBV5-5
CDR3aa: CASSVPGTGGTEAFF

v_gene: TRBV20-1
CDR3aa: CRVAESSYNEQFF

v_gene: TRBV29-1
CDR3aa: CSAGLAGGPGGELFF

v_gene: TRBV29-1
CDR3aa: CSVEHPTDTQYF

v_gene: TRBV27
CDR3aa: CASSFGDIKKAFF

v_gene: TRBV5-1
CDR3aa: CASSLGWGNEQFF

v_gene: TRBV7-9
CDR3aa: CASTPRDRVSEAFF

v_gene: TRBV29-1
CDR3aa: CSVSRGSTNEKLFF

v_gene: TRBV30
CDR3aa: CAWRDGEYSYEQYF

v_gene: TRBV12-3/TRBV12-4
CDR3aa: CASSTGTSYEQFF

v_gene: TRBV20-1
CDR3aa: CSAPHALSFRTEAFF

v_gene: TRBV5-5
CDR3aa: CASSLPLSGGPDTQYF

v_gene: TRBV27
CDR3aa: CASSLMGVGNEQFF

v_gene: TRBV7-4
CDR3aa: CASSLVVGTSGREAFLSGANVLTF

v_gene: TRBV21-1
CDR3aa: CASSFARTGYNSPLHF

v_gene: TRBV5-4
CDR3aa: CASSLAGSGRGEQFF

v_gene: TRBV11-2
CDR3aa: CASSLDDRGLYDSPLHF

v_gene: TRBV24-1
CDR3aa: CATSRTGTSGASTDTQYF